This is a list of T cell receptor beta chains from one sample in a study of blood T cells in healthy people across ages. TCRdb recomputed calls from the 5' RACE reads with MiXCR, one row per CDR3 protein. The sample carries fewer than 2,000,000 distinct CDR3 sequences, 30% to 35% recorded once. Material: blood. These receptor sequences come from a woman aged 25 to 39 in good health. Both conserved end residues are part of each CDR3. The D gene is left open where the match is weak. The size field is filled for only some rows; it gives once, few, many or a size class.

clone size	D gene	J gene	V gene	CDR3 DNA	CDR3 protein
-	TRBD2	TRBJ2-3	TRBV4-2	TGTGCCAGCAGCCAAGATGGACTAGCGGGGTCCAACACAGATACGCAGTATTTT	CASSQDGLAGSNTDTQYF
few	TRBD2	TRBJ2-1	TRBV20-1	TGCAGTGCTAAACTCCCGGGACTAGTTCATCATGAGCAGTTCTTC	CSAKLPGLVHHEQFF
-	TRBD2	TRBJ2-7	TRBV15	TGTGCCACCAGTGCGACTAGCGGAAACTACGAGCAGTACTTC	CATSATSGNYEQYF
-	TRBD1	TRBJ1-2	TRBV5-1	TGCGCCAGCAGCGGCACGGCAGGGGGCGCGAAGGGCTACACCTTC	CASSGTAGGAKGYTF
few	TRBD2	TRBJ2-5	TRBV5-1	TGCGCCAGCGGGGCTACCCGGGGGGGCCGAGAGACCCAGTACTTC	CASGATRGGRETQYF
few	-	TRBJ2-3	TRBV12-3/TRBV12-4	TGTGCCAGCAGTTCATCTTTTGGAGATACGCAGTATTTT	CASSSSFGDTQYF
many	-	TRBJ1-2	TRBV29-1	TGCAGCGTGGGGGGCGCAGGAAGTGGCTACACCTTC	CSVGGAGSGYTF
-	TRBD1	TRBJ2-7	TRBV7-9	TGTGCCAGCAGCCGCCCGGACAGGGAACCCGAGCAGTACTTC	CASSRPDREPEQYF
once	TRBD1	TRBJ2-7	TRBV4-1	TGCGCCAGCAGCCAGGGACCGGGACAGGGAATATACGAGCAGTACTTC	CASSQGPGQGIYEQYF
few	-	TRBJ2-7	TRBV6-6	TGTGCCAGCAGCCCCCGGGACATAAAGCCTTCCTACGAGCAGTACTTC	CASSPRDIKPSYEQYF
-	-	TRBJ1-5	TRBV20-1	TGCAGTGTGATTAAGGGGATGAGTAGCAATCAGCCCCAGCATTTT	CSVIKGMSSNQPQHF
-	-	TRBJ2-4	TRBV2	TGTGCCAGCAGCCCACAGGAAAACATTCAGTACTTC	CASSPQENIQYF
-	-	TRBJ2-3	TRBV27	TGTGCCAGCAGTTTCGAGCGAGGGGGGGATACGCAGTATTTT	CASSFERGGDTQYF
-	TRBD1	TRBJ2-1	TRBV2	TGTGCCAGCAGGACGGACAGGGGAGAGGACAATGAGCAGTTCTTC	CASRTDRGEDNEQFF
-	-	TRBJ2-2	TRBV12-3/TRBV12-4	TGTGCCAGCAGTTTGGAGGACGGCCTCCTAACAACCGGGGAGCTGTTTTTT	CASSLEDGLLTTGELFF
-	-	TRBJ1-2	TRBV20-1	TGCAGTGCGGAAACCGGGACCGCGCGCCGTTCCTATGGCTACACCTTC	CSAETGTARRSYGYTF
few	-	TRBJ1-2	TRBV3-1	TGTGCCAGCAGCCAAGATGACACTGTGGACTATGGCTACACCTTC	CASSQDDTVDYGYTF
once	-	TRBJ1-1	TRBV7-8	TGTGCCAGCAGCTTAGGACCCCTAGTAAACACTGAAGCTTTCTTT	CASSLGPLVNTEAFF
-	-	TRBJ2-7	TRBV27	TGTGCCAGCAGCCGCGGGACATTGGGGGCCTACGAGCAGTACTTC	CASSRGTLGAYEQYF
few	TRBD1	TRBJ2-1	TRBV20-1	TGCAGTGCCCTCGACGACAGGGGCTCCTACAATGAGCAGTTCTTC	CSALDDRGSYNEQFF
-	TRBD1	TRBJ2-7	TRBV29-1	TGCAGCGTTGCAGGGGGCGTGAGATACGAGCAGTACTTC	CSVAGGVRYEQYF
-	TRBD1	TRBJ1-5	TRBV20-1	TGCAGTGCTAGCATAGGACAGGGGCGTCAGCCCCAGCATTTT	CSASIGQGRQPQHF
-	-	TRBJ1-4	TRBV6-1	TGTGCCAGCAGTGAACGTATCGAAGCAACTAATGAAAAACTGTTTTTT	CASSERIEATNEKLFF
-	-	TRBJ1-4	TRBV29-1	TGCAGCGCTGGAAGGGGCGATAACCCCCAAAAACTGTTTTTT	CSAGRGDNPQKLFF
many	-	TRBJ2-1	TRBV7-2	TGTGCCAGCAGCCGCCGCCTAATCTACAATGAGCAGTTCTTC	CASSRRLIYNEQFF
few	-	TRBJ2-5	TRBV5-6	TGTGCCAGCAGCCAGACAAGTCTCGAGCAGTACCAGTACTTC	CASSQTSLEQYQYF
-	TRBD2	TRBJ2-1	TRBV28	TGTGCCAGCAGTCCTAGCGGACTAGTCCAATACAATGAGCAGTTCTTC	CASSPSGLVQYNEQFF
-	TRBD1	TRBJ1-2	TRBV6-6	TGTGCCGGCAAGGACAGGGTCAATGGCTACACCTTC	CAGKDRVNGYTF
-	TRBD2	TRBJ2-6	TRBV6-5	TGTGCCAGCAGTTACGGGGCTAGCGGGTTGGGCTCTGGGGCCAACGTCCTGACTTTC	CASSYGASGLGSGANVLTF
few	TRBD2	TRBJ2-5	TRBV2	TGTGCCAGCAGTGTAAGGCTAGCGGGAGCCCGTTCGAATCAAGAGACCCAGTACTTC	CASSVRLAGARSNQETQYF
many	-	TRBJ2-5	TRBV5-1	TGCGCCAGCAGCTTGGTGGGGGTCCAAGAGACCCAGTACTTC	CASSLVGVQETQYF
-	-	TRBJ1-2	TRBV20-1	TGCAGTGCTAGAGAACCAGGGTTGCTGGGTGGTGATGGCTACACCTTC	CSAREPGLLGGDGYTF
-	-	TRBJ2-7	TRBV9	TGTGCCAGCAGCGCCGGACAGAGTGCCTACGAGCAGTACTTC	CASSAGQSAYEQYF
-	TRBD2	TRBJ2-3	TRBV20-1	TGCAGTGCTAGAGAACTAGCGGGGGATGTAGATACGCAGTATTTT	CSARELAGDVDTQYF
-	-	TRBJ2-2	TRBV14	TGTGCCAGCAGCCAAAAGGGGCCTGCGAACACCGGGGAGCTGTTTTTT	CASSQKGPANTGELFF
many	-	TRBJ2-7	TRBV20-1	TGCAGTGCGCACAGGGTCAGCTCCTACGAGCAGTACTTC	CSAHRVSSYEQYF
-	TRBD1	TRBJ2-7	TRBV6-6	TGTGCCAGCAGTTACTCGATTACAGGGGGAAGCGAGCAGTACTTC	CASSYSITGGSEQYF